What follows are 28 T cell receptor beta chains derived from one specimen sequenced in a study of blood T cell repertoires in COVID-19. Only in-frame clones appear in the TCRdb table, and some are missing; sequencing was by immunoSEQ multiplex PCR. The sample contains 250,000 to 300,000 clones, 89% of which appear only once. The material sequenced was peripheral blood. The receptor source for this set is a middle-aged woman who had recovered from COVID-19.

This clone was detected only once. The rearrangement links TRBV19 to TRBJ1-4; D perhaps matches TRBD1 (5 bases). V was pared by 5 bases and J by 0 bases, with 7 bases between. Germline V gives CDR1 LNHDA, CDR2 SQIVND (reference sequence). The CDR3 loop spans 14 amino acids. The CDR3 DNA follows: TGTGCCAGTAGTCCGGGGGCAACTAATGAAAAACTGTTTTTT. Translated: CASSPGATNEKLFF.

The CDR3 region is CASSPTGVNTGELFF. In DNA, the CDR3 is TGTGCCAGCTCACCTACGGGGGTGAACACCGGGGAGCTGTTTTTT. The chain carries TRBV18 and TRBJ2-2; a possible D gene is TRBD2 (6 bases). Deletions cut 3 bases from V and 1 base from J, with 9 bases between. The germline V gene has CDR1 KGHSH and CDR2 LQKENI. This CDR3 is built from 15 residues.

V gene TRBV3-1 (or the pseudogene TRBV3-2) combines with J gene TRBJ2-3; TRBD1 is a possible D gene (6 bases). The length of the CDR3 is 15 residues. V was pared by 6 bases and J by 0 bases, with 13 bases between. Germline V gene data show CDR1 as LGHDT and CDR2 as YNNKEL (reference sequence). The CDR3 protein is CASSLGTLSTDTQYF. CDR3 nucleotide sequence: TGTGCCAGCAGTCTCGGGACACTGAGCACAGATACGCAGTATTTT.

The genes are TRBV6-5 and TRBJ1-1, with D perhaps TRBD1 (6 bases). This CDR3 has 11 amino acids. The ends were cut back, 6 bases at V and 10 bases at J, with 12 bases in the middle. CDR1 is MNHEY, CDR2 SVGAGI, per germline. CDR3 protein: CASRVTGLAFF. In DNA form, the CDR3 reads TGTGCCAGCAGGGTCACAGGGTTAGCTTTCTTT.

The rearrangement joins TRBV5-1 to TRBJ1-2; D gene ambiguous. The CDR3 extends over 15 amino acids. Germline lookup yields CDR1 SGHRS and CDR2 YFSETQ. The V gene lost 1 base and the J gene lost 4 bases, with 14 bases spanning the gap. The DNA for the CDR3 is TGCGCCAGCAGCTTGTCCGCGACGGAGAGCTATGGCTACACCTTC. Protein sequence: CASSLSATESYGYTF.

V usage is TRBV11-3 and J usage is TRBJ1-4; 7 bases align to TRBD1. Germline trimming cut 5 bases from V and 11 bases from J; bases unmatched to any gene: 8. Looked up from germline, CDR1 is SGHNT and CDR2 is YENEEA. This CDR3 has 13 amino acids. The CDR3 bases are TGTGCCAGCAGCACCGATACAGGGGAGAAACTGTTTTTT. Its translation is CASSTDTGEKLFF.

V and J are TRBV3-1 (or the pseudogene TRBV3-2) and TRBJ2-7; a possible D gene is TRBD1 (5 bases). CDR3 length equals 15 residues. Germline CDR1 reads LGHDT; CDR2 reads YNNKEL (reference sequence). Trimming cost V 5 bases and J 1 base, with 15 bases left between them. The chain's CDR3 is CASSEGLGASYEQYF. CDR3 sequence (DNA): TGTGCCAGCAGCGAAGGCCTAGGGGCGTCCTACGAGCAGTACTTC.

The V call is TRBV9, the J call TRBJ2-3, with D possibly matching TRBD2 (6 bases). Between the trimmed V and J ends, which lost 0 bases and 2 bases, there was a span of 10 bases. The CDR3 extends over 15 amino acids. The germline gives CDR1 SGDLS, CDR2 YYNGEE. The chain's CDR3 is CASSVAGGNTDTQYF. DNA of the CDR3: TGTGCCAGCAGCGTAGCCGGGGGAAACACAGATACGCAGTATTTT.

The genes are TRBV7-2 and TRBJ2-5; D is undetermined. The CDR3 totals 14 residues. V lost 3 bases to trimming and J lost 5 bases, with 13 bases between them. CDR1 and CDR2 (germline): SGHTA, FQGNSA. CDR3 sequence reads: CASSLEPSYETQYF. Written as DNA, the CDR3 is TGTGCCAGCAGCTTGGAGCCCTCTTACGAGACCCAGTACTTC.

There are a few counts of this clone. The CDR3 region has the DNA TGTGCCAGCCGCACAGGGTCTACCGGGGAGCTGTTTTTT. Its translation: CASRTGSTGELFF. The chain has TRBV6-5 and TRBJ2-2; weak D call: TRBD1 (6 bases). The CDR3 runs to 13 residues. The V gene lost 8 bases and the J gene lost 5 bases, with 12 bases spanning the gap. Germline V gives CDR1 MNHEY, CDR2 SVGAGI.

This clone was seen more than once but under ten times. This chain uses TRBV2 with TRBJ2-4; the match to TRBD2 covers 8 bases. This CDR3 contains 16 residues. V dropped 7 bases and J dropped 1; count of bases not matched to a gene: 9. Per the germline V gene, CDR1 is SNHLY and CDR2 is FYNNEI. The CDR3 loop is CASKVGRDGAKNIQYF. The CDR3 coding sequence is TGTGCCAGCAAGGTCGGGAGGGATGGGGCCAAAAACATTCAGTACTTC.

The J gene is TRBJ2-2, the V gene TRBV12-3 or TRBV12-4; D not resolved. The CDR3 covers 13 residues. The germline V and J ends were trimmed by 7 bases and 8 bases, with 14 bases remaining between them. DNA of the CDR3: TGTGCCAGCACCGCTCCGGAGCGTGGGGAGCTGTTTTTT. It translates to CASTAPERGELFF.

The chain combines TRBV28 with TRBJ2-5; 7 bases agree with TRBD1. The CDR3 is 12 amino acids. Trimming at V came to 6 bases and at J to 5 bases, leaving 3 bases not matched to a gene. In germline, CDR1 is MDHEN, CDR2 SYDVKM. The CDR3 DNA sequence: TGTGCCAGCAGGACAGGGTTTGAGACCCAGTACTTC. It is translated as CASRTGFETQYF.

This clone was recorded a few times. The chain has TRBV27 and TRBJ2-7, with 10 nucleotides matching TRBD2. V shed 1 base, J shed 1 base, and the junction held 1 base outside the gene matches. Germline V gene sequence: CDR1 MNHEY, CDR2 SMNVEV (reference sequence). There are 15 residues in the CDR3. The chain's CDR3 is CASSLLLAGSYEQYF. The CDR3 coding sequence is TGTGCCAGCAGTTTATTACTAGCGGGGTCCTACGAGCAGTACTTC.

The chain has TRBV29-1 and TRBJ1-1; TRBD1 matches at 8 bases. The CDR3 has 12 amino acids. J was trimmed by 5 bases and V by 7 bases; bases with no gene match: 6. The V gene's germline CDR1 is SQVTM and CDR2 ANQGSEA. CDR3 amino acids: CSGTGHRTEAFF. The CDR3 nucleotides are TGCAGCGGGACAGGGCATAGGACTGAAGCTTTCTTT.

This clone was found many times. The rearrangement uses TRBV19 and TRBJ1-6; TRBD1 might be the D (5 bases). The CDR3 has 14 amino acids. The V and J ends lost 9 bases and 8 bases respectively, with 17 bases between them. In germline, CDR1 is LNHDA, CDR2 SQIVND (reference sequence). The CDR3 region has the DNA TGTGCCAGCCATCACCGGGACTCGGATTCACCCCTCCACTTT. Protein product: CASHHRDSDSPLHF.

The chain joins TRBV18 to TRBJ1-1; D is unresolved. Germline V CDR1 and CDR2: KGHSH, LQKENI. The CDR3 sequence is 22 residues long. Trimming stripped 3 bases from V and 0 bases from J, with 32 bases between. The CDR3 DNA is TGTGCCAGCTCACCCCCCGTGTACGCACGTCACCCACGCGGAGCTATGAACACTGAAGCTTTCTTT. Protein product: CASSPPVYARHPRGAMNTEAFF.

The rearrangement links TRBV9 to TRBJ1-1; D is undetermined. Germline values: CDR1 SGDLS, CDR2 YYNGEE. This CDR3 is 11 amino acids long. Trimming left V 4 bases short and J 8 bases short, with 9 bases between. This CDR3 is CASSPGLEAFF. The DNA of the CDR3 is TGTGCCAGCAGCCCCGGACTAGAAGCTTTCTTT.

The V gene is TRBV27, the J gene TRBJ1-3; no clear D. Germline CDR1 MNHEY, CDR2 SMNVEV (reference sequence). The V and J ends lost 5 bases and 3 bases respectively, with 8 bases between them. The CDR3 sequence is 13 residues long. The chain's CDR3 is CASSRGFGNTIYF. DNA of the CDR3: TGTGCCAGCAGTCGCGGATTTGGAAACACCATATATTTT.

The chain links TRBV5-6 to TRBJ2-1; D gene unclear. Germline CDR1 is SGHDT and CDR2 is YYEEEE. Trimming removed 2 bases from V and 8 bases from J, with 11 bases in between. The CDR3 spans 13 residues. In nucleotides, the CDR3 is TGTGCCAGCAGCTTAGATACTACCGATGAGCAGTTCTTC. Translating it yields CASSLDTTDEQFF.

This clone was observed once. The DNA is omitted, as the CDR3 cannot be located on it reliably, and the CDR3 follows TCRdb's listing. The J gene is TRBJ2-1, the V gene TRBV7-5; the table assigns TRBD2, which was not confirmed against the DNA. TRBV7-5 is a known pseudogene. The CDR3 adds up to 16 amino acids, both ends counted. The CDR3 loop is CVRSPRDYGCHNEQFF.

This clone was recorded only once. The CDR3 DNA sequence: TGTGCCAGCAGTTTCAGACAGGGTTCCCTCTACACAGATACGCAGTATTTT. Its protein is CASSFRQGSLYTDTQYF. The V gene is TRBV27, the J gene TRBJ2-3; 7 bases map to TRBD1. The CDR3 is 17 amino acids. Germline trimming cut 3 bases from V and 2 bases from J; bases unmatched to any gene: 11. Germline assignment: CDR1 MNHEY and CDR2 SMNVEV (reference sequence).

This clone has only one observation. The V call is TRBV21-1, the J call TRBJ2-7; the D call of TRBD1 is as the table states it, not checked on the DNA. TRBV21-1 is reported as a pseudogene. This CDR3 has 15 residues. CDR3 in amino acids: CASSNRRTGPHEQYF. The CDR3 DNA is TGTGCCAGCAGCAACCGCAGGACAGGGCCCCACGAGCAGTACTTC.

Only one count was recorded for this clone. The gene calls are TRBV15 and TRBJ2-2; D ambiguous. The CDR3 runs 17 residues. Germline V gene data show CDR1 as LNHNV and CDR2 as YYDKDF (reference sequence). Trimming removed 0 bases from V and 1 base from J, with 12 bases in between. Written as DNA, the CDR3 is TGTGCCACCAGCAGAGATCTAGGCAGACTGAACACCGGGGAGCTGTTTTTT. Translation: CATSRDLGRLNTGELFF.

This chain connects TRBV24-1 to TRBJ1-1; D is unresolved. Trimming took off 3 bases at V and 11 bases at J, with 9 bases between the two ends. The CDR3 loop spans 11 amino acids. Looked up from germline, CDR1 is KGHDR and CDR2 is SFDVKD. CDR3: CATSDRFQAFF. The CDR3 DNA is TGTGCCACCAGTGATCGATTCCAGGCTTTCTTT.

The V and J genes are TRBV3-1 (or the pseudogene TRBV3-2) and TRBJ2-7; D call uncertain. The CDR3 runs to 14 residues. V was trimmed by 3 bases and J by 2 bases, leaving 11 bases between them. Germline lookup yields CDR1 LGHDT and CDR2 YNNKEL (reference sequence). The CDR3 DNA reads TGTGCCAGCAGCCAGGCCTCCCCCACCTACGAGCAGTACTTC. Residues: CASSQASPTYEQYF.

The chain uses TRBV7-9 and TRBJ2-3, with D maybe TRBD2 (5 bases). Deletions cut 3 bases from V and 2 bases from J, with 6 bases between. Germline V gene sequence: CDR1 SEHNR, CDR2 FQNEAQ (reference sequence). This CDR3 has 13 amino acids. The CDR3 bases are TGTGCCAGCAGCTTCGACTACACAGATACGCAGTATTTT. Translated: CASSFDYTDTQYF.

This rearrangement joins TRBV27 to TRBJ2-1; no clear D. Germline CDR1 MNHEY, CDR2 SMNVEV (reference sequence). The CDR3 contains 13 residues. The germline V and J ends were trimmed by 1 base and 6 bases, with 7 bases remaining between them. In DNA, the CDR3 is TGTGCCAGCAGTTTATACGGGTTCAATGAGCAGTTCTTC. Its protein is CASSLYGFNEQFF.